This note documents a single T cell receptor beta chain sequence. Its target antigen remains unknown. Base qualities are not at hand, and no much larger clone is one base apart. Sequences SGHTS (CDR1) and YDEGEE (CDR2) are obtained from the germline V gene. The junction shows trimming of 4 bases on V and 2 bases on J, and the gene matches do not reach 3 bases of it. From the cysteine through the phenylalanine, the CDR3 covers 15 amino acids. The retained sequence is limited to the CDR3, 45 bases, with the frame set at the first base. FACS was used to sort naive T cells as CD45RA+ cells and memory T cells as CD45RO+ CD4+ or CD8+ cells. A couple of healthy control subjects provided the T cells used for TCR sequencing. For the mixed lymphocyte reactions, sorted T cell subsets left unstimulated acted as baseline controls. The Qiagen DNeasy Blood & Tissue Kit was used to extract genomic DNA. The entry originates in a study of regulatory dendritic cells for organ transplantation (TCRdb year 2017). The study in broad terms: Sorted naive and memory CD4+ and CD8+ T cells had their TCRbeta repertoires sequenced both before and after allostimulation with either regulatory or mature dendritic cells.

Here is what the overall study found, with its caveats: Among the resting subsets, memory CD8+ T cells contained the most alloreactive TCR clonotypes. Sequencing was done in only two subjects, and the authors reported considerable heterogeneity between individuals in the alloreactive memory CD8+ T cell pool. In both subjects, allostimulation led to expansion of memory CD8+ clones, although regulatory dendritic cells appeared to cause more limited expansion than mature dendritic cells did. Repertoires were highly diverse in naive CD4+ and CD8+ T cells, less diverse in memory cells, and most oligoclonal in memory CD8+ cells.

Multiplexed two-step PCR with Vbeta-specific forward primers and Jbeta-specific reverse primers was used to amplify TCRbeta CDR3 regions. Through the immunoSEQ service, TCRbeta libraries were sequenced on an Illumina instrument. The paper's processing steps were these. IMGT annotation was used to assign V, D and J genes, and synthetic CDR3 analogues were used to correct the counts for multiplex PCR bias. The immunoSEQ Analyzer calculated repertoire clonality as one minus the normalized Shannon entropy. Whether a clone counted as expanded was decided by Fisher's exact test with Benjamini-Hochberg false discovery rate control and a two-tailed cutoff of P<0.01. TCRdb took this table from immuneACCESS and kept in-frame rearrangements with V and J called. Such tables lack part of the clones; where checked against another copy, unresolved V genes explain under half of the gap, and the rest is unexplained. V and J calls and clone size follow that table, whereas D and trimming were derived from the DNA. The sample records about 29,000 clones, around 80% of which are singletons. The ten largest clones capture 0.08% to 0.11% of the sample.

Sample: naive CD4+ T cells from blood. The cell subset or site label, read with the paper, signifies: CD45RA+ naive T cells. The sequence links TRBV5-8 to TRBJ2-2; 9 of the junction bases match TRBD1. This TCR derives from a human donor in good health. The DNA sequence reads TGTGCCAGCAGCCCGGGACAGGGCAACACCGGGGAGCTGTTTTTT. Its product reads: CASSPGQGNTGELFF.